This T cell receptor (beta chain) is from a study of identical twins. Note on this clonotype: The junction and the germline gene differ at one end; a read error may be behind it.

MiXCR, run by TCRdb on the 5' RACE reads, gives a single entry per CDR3 protein. This sample has more than 1.5 million distinct CDR3 sequences, with under 35% found just once. The CDR3 has 16 residues. Germline CDR1 SNHLY, CDR2 FYNNEI. The chain uses TRBV2 and TRBJ2-4, with TRBD2 matching over 13 bases. This TCR was sampled from a newborn girl in good health. Sequences were obtained from cord blood. Written as DNA, the CDR3 is TGTGCCGGCAGTGATCAACTAGCGGGGGGGCATGACATTCAGTACTTC. It specifies CAGSDQLAGGHDIQYF.